The 16 T cell receptor beta chains below were found in one sample sequenced in a study of cytomegalovirus exposure and HLA in healthy donors. Primers: 60 Vbeta forward and 13 Jbeta reverse. Clones were read by immunoSEQ multiplex PCR, and TCRdb kept only the in-frame ones, dropping some. This table has 90,000 or so clones, about two thirds appearing once. What was sequenced was PBMCs. These receptors were collected from a man aged 50 to 59 in good health and CMV-seronegative.

V is TRBV5-1 and J is TRBJ2-7; TRBD2 might be the D (7 bases). Germline loops: CDR1 SGHRS, CDR2 YFSETQ. The V gene lost 10 bases and the J gene lost 2 bases, with 13 bases spanning the gap. CDR3 length: 12 amino acids. CDR3 sequence reads: CASREGAYEQYF. Written as DNA, the CDR3 is TGCGCCTCTAGGGAGGGGGCCTACGAGCAGTACTTC.

V and J are TRBV7-6 and TRBJ2-2; D is uncertain. The V end was cut by 3 bases, the J end by 5 bases, with 13 bases between. This CDR3 is 15 amino acids long. Germline V gene sequence: CDR1 SGHVS, CDR2 FNYEAQ. CDR3 amino acids: CASSFLSAGTGELFF. Written as DNA, the CDR3 is TGTGCCAGCAGCTTTTTGAGCGCTGGTACCGGGGAGCTGTTTTTT. Looking up the rest from reference TRBV7-6 and TRBJ2-2 gives the full variable domain: GAGVSQSPRYKVTKRGQDVALRCDPISGHVSLYWYRQALGQGPEFLTYFNYEAQQDKSGLPNDRFSAERPEGSISTLTIQRTEQRDSAMYRCASSFLSAGTGELFFGEGSRLTVL.

The V and J genes are TRBV30 and TRBJ1-3; TRBD1 matches at 7 bases. CDR1 is GTSNPN, CDR2 SVGIG, per germline (reference sequence). The CDR3 is made up of 14 amino acids. The J segment lost 3 bases and the V segment lost 4 bases, leaving 6 bases of the junction unmatched. The chain's CDR3 is CAWIRGGFGNTIYF. The CDR3 DNA follows: TGTGCCTGGATTAGAGGGGGCTTTGGAAACACCATATATTTT.

The CDR3: CASSLARTGRDGYTF. CDR3 nucleotide sequence: TGTGCCAGCAGCTTAGCTAGAACAGGGCGAGATGGCTACACCTTC. The V and J genes are TRBV7-6 and TRBJ1-2; weak D call: TRBD1 (6 bases). The CDR3 spans 15 residues. Trimming left V 0 bases short and J 6 bases short, with 14 bases between. Per the germline V gene, CDR1 is SGHVS and CDR2 is FNYEAQ. Full variable domain (outside the CDR3, taken from reference TRBV7-6 and TRBJ1-2): GAGVSQSPRYKVTKRGQDVALRCDPISGHVSLYWYRQALGQGPEFLTYFNYEAQQDKSGLPNDRFSAERPEGSISTLTIQRTEQRDSAMYRCASSLARTGRDGYTFGSGTRLTVV.

This clone was detected once. This chain uses TRBV7-2 with TRBJ2-7; 9 bases line up with TRBD2. CDR1 is SGHTA, CDR2 FQGNSA, per germline. V lost 1 base and J lost 2; bases outside the gene matches: 6. The CDR3 has 16 residues. This chain's CDR3 is CASSLGQRGVTYEQYF. CDR3 bases: TGTGCCAGCAGCTTAGGGCAGCGGGGGGTGACCTACGAGCAGTACTTC. The full variable domain, rest sourced from reference TRBV7-2 and TRBJ2-7, is GAGVSQSPSNKVTEKGKDVELRCDPISGHTALYWYRQSLGQGLEFLIYFQGNSAPDKSGLPSDRFSAERTGGSVSTLTIQRTQQEDSAVYLCASSLGQRGVTYEQYFGPGTRLTVT.

This sequence joins TRBV29-1 and TRBJ1-3; 8 positions agree with TRBD1. CDR3 length equals 15 residues. Germline-derived CDR1 and CDR2 are SQVTM and ANQGSEA. Unmatched junction bases numbered 12, after V lost 7 bases and J lost 4 bases. The CDR3 reads CSATRTGREGNTIYF. The DNA for the CDR3 is TGCAGCGCTACCAGGACAGGGCGGGAAGGAAACACCATATATTTT. The full variable domain, rest sourced from reference TRBV29-1 and TRBJ1-3, is SAVISQKPSRDICQRGTSLTIQCQVDSQVTMMFWYRQQPGQSLTLIATANQGSEATYESGFVIDKFPISRPNLTFSTLTVSNMSPEDSSIYLCSATRTGREGNTIYFGEGSWLTVV.

The gene calls are TRBV5-1 and TRBJ2-5; 8 bases fit TRBD1. CDR1 is SGHRS and CDR2 is YFSETQ in the germline V gene. After removal of 2 bases from V and 5 bases from J, the junction contained 5 bases not matched to a gene. The CDR3 totals 14 residues. CDR3 sequence reads: CASSFQGAEETQYF. CDR3 DNA sequence: TGCGCCAGCAGCTTTCAGGGGGCCGAGGAGACCCAGTACTTC.

This sequence joins TRBV27 and TRBJ1-5, with D unclear. Germline CDR1 MNHEY, CDR2 SMNVEV (reference sequence). The CDR3 covers 15 residues. The V gene lost 3 bases and the J gene lost 3 bases, with 12 bases spanning the gap. The CDR3 region is CASSLGSAYNQPQHF. The CDR3 nucleotides are TGTGCCAGCAGTTTGGGCTCCGCGTACAATCAGCCCCAGCATTTT.

The gene calls are TRBV5-1 and TRBJ1-1; 8 nucleotides align to TRBD1. The CDR3 is 15 amino acids. V gave up 3 bases and J gave up 7 bases; unmatched junction bases: 11. The germline gives CDR1 SGHRS, CDR2 YFSETQ. The CDR3 DNA is TGCGCCAGCAGCTGGACCTCCGGGACAGGATTTGAAGCTTTCTTT. Protein: CASSWTSGTGFEAFF.

This chain joins TRBV25-1 and TRBJ2-2, with 8 bases fitting TRBD1. The CDR3 consists of 15 residues. In germline, CDR1 is MGHDK, CDR2 SYGVNS. V shed 7 bases and J 5 bases; nucleotides not matched to a gene: 9. As DNA, the CDR3 is TGTGCCAGCACCAGGACAGGGATATGGACCGGGGAGCTGTTTTTT. Its protein is CASTRTGIWTGELFF.

This clone was detected only once. J is TRBJ2-7 and V is TRBV6-5, with a weak D call TRBD1 (6 bases). CDR3 size: 15 residues. Germline V lookup: CDR1 MNHEY, CDR2 SVGAGI. The V gene lost 0 bases and the J gene lost 6 bases, with 15 bases spanning the gap. Here the CDR3 DNA reads TGTGCCAGCAGTTACTCGGCAGGGGATAGGTCCGAGCAGTACGTC. This codes for CASSYSAGDRSEQYV.

The chain joins TRBV7-2 to TRBJ1-2; 7 nucleotides agree with TRBD1. Germline V gene data show CDR1 as SGHTA and CDR2 as FQGNSA. Trimming took 5 bases from V and 4 from J; bases not matched to a gene: 7. The CDR3 runs 14 residues. The CDR3 region has the DNA TGTGCCAGCAGCCCCAGACAGGGTGCCTATGGCTACACCTTC. Protein: CASSPRQGAYGYTF. Variable domain in full (rest from reference TRBV7-2 and TRBJ1-2): GAGVSQSPSNKVTEKGKDVELRCDPISGHTALYWYRQSLGQGLEFLIYFQGNSAPDKSGLPSDRFSAERTGGSVSTLTIQRTQQEDSAVYLCASSPRQGAYGYTFGSGTRLTVV.

The chain is built from TRBV18 and TRBJ2-7; TRBD2 matches 7 bases. This CDR3 contains 15 residues. V shed 1 base and J 6 bases; nucleotides not matched to a gene: 9. Germline CDR1 is KGHSH and CDR2 is LQKENI. CDR3 sequence reads: CASSPRGGGASEQYF. In DNA, the CDR3 is TGTGCCAGCTCACCACGAGGCGGGGGTGCGTCCGAGCAGTACTTC.

CDR3 region: CASSMETGLSSYEQYF. The CDR3 bases are TGTGCCAGCAGTATGGAGACAGGTTTGTCGTCCTACGAGCAGTACTTC. This chain connects TRBV5-4 to TRBJ2-7; possible D gene TRBD1, 6 bases. The V gene lost 5 bases and the J gene lost 1 base, with 19 bases spanning the gap. Germline V gene data show CDR1 as SGHNT and CDR2 as YYREEE (reference sequence). This CDR3 has 16 amino acids.

The table lists this clone with a few counts. Other DNA sequences of this sample code for an identical CDR3. J is TRBJ2-7 and V is TRBV5-1; 8 positions agree with TRBD1. With 4 bases clipped from V and 2 bases from J, the junction kept 5 bases outside the gene matches. Per germline, CDR1 SGHRS and CDR2 YFSETQ. This CDR3 contains 14 residues. The DNA of the CDR3 is TGCGCCAGCAGCATACCGGGACAGGCCTACGAGCAGTACTTC. Translation gives CASSIPGQAYEQYF. The variable domain in full, completed from reference TRBV5-1 and TRBJ2-7, reads KAGVTQTPRYLIKTRGQQVTLSCSPISGHRSVSWYQQTPGQGLQFLFEYFSETQRNKGNFPGRFSGRQFSNSRSEMNVSTLELGDSALYLCASSIPGQAYEQYFGPGTRLTVT.

The table lists this clone with a count of one. The genes are TRBV29-1 and TRBJ2-5, with TRBD2 identical over 14 bases. Germline CDR1 is SQVTM and CDR2 is ANQGSEA. There are 16 residues in the CDR3. The ends lost 6 bases at V and 5 bases at J; junction bases unmatched: 11. The CDR3 is CSVTGLAGGWRETQYF. Written as DNA, the CDR3 is TGCAGCGTGACCGGACTAGCGGGAGGATGGAGGGAGACCCAGTACTTC.